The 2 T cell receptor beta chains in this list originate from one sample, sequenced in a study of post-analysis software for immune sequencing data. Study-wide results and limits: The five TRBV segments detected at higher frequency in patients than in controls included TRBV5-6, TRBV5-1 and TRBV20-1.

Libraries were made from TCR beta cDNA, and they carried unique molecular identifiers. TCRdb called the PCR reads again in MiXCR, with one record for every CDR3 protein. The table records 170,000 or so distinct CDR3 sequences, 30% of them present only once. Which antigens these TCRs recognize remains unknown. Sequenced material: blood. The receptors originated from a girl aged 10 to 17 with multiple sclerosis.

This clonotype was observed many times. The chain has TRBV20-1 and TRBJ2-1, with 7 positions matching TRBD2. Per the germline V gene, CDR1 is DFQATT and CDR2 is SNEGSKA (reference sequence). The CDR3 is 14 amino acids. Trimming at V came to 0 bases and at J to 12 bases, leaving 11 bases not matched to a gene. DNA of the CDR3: TGCAGTGCTAGAGATATTGGGGCGGGGGAAAGGCAGTTCTTC. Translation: CSARDIGAGERQFF.

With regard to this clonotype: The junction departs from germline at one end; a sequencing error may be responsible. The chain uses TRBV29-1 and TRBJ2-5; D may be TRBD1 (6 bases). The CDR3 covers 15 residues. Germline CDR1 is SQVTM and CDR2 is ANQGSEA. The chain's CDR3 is CGVERAPGQEETQYF. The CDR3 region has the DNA TGCGGCGTTGAGAGAGCCCCGGGACAAGAAGAGACCCAGTACTTC. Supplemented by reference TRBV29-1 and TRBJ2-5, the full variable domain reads SAVISQKPSRDICQRGTSLTIQCQVDSQVTMMFWYRQQPGQSLTLIATANQGSEATYESGFVIDKFPISRPNLTFSTLTVSNMSPEDSSIYLCGVERAPGQEETQYFGPGTRLLVL.